These 19 T cell receptor beta chains were sequenced from one sample in a study of identical twins (dated by TCRdb to 2016 to 2017). The library was prepared using 5' RACE. TCRdb records Illumina HiSeq 2000 as the sequencer. In-frame beta chains were kept once TCRdb had trimmed the public reads at Q25 with fastp and called clones with MiXCR. Rows with a matching CDR3 protein are joined into one entry that keeps the most common DNA and genes. In all, the sample holds 650,000 to 800,000 distinct CDR3 sequences, and over 8.5% of those were seen once. Around 0.98% of the sample lies in the top ten. Another study also made use of these data, one on yellow fever vaccine responses in identical twins.

The sample consisted of PBMCs. These receptors came from a woman between 18 and 30 years old in good health.

CDR3 region: CASSLKTESSYNEQFF. The DNA of the CDR3 is TGTGCCAGCAGCTTAAAGACGGAAAGCTCCTACAATGAGCAGTTCTTC. The chain carries TRBV2 and TRBJ2-1; D unclear. With 6 bases removed from V and 0 bases from J, the gap between germline ends came to 15 bases. CDR1 is SNHLY and CDR2 is FYNNEI in the germline V gene. The CDR3 sequence is 16 residues long.

The gene calls are TRBV4-1 and TRBJ2-1; D is perhaps TRBD1 (6 bases). There are 13 residues in the CDR3. The V end lost 3 bases, the J end lost 7 bases, and 10 bases lay between the germline ends. In germline, CDR1 is MGHRA, CDR2 YSYEKL. The CDR3 here is CASSHLGTNEQFF. The CDR3 DNA sequence: TGCGCCAGCAGCCACCTCGGGACAAATGAGCAGTTCTTC.

This clonotype was picked up a small number of times. The chain joins TRBV10-3 to TRBJ2-2; no firm D call. Per germline, CDR1 ENHRY and CDR2 SYGVKD. CDR3 length: 13 amino acids. With 6 bases removed from V and 5 bases from J, the gap between germline ends came to 10 bases. The DNA for the CDR3 is TGTGCCATCAGCGAGACTGATACCGGGGAGCTGTTTTTT. It yields the protein CAISETDTGELFF.

This clonotype was detected a few times. The chain joins TRBV5-1 to TRBJ2-2; D unclear. Germline V gives CDR1 SGHRS, CDR2 YFSETQ. Trimming stripped 4 bases from V and 2 bases from J, with 15 bases between. The CDR3 sequence is 16 residues long. The CDR3: CASSLGQVINTGELFF. The CDR3 bases are TGCGCCAGCAGCCTGGGCCAGGTGATAAACACCGGGGAGCTGTTTTTT.

CDR3 sequence: CASSRTPPSTDTQYF. The CDR3 nucleotides read TGTGCCAGCAGCCGGACTCCCCCTAGCACAGATACGCAGTATTTT. The V and J genes are TRBV2 and TRBJ2-3; tentative D call: TRBD2 (5 bases). Deletions cut 6 bases from V and 0 bases from J, with 13 bases between. The CDR3 spans 15 residues. CDR1 and CDR2 from the germline V gene are SNHLY and FYNNEI.

The J gene is TRBJ2-3, the V gene TRBV12-3 or TRBV12-4; D is perhaps TRBD1 or TRBD2 (5 bases each). V was shortened by 2 bases and J by 13 bases, with 16 bases between the two germline ends. CDR3 length: 13 residues. Written as DNA, the CDR3 is TGTGCCAGCAGTTTACGGTCCGGGGCGCCCAAGTATTTT. Translating it yields CASSLRSGAPKYF.

The V and J genes are TRBV20-1 and TRBJ2-7; D is perhaps TRBD1 (5 bases). The V and J ends lost 0 bases and 1 base respectively, with 13 bases between them. Germline CDR1 reads DFQATT; CDR2 reads SNEGSKA (reference sequence). The CDR3 has 15 residues. This CDR3 is CSARDPTDHSYEQYF. The CDR3 DNA reads as TGCAGTGCTAGAGACCCGACAGACCATTCCTACGAGCAGTACTTC.

This clonotype appeared many times. V is TRBV29-1 and J is TRBJ1-2; D ambiguous. V was pared by 2 bases and J by 1 base, with 5 bases between. The germline gives CDR1 SQVTM, CDR2 ANQGSEA. This CDR3 comprises 12 residues. The CDR3 spells CSVEKGNYGYTF. The CDR3 DNA follows: TGCAGCGTTGAAAAGGGTAACTATGGCTACACCTTC.

The V and J genes are TRBV5-1 and TRBJ2-7; 14 positions agree with TRBD2. From germline, CDR1 is SGHRS and CDR2 YFSETQ. The CDR3 runs 16 residues. Unmatched junction bases numbered 9, after V lost 4 bases and J lost 6 bases. CDR3 DNA: TGCGCCAGCAGCCTGTCGACTAGCGGGGGGGCCTCCGAGCAGTACTTC. Encoded protein: CASSLSTSGGASEQYF.

This clonotype was picked up a small number of times. V gene TRBV20-1 combines with J gene TRBJ2-7; D uncertain. V lost 0 bases and J lost 4, with 16 bases in between. Per germline, CDR1 DFQATT and CDR2 SNEGSKA (reference sequence). The CDR3 totals 15 residues. As DNA, the CDR3 is TGCAGTGCTAGAGATGTGTTAGGACCACATTACGAGCAGTACTTC. Amino acids: CSARDVLGPHYEQYF.

The chain is built from TRBV5-5 and TRBJ2-3; 9 bases map to TRBD2. CDR3 length: 14 residues. CDR1 is SGHKS, CDR2 YYEKEE, per germline (reference sequence). J lost 3 bases, V lost 6 bases, and 5 bases had no gene match. The CDR3 protein is CASTHSGGTDTQYF. The DNA of the CDR3 is TGTGCCAGCACCCATAGCGGGGGAACAGATACGCAGTATTTT.

The genes are TRBV12-3 or TRBV12-4 and TRBJ2-1; D perhaps matches TRBD1 (5 bases). V was clipped by 4 bases and J by 8 bases, with 15 bases between them. The CDR3 is 14 residues long. In nucleotides, the CDR3 is TGTGCCAGCAGTTCAGGGCTAGTCTTGGATGAGCAGTTCTTC. Translating gives CASSSGLVLDEQFF.

This clonotype was counted at least ten times. J is TRBJ2-2 and V is TRBV5-6; 7 bases agree with TRBD1. The CDR3 contains 15 residues. Germline V gene lookup returns CDR1 SGHDT and CDR2 YYEEEE. V trimming: 4 bases; J trimming: 4 bases; junction bases outside the gene matches: 7. The CDR3 nucleotides read TGTGCCAGCAGCCCACAGACAGGGACCACCGGGGAGCTGTTTTTT. This sequence encodes CASSPQTGTTGELFF.

This clonotype was counted many times. This sequence joins TRBV13 and TRBJ2-1, with 9 bases matching TRBD2. The CDR3 length is 15 residues. CDR1 is PRHDT and CDR2 is FYEKMQ in the germline V gene (reference sequence). The J segment lost 7 bases and the V segment lost 2 bases, leaving 6 bases of the junction unmatched. As DNA, the CDR3 is TGTGCCAGCAGCTTAATGGGACTAGCCAGGAATGAGCAGTTCTTC. Translating gives CASSLMGLARNEQFF. Full variable domain (rest looked up from reference TRBV13 and TRBJ2-1): AAGVIQSPRHLIKEKRETATLKCYPIPRHDTVYWYQQGPGQDPQFLISFYEKMQSDKGSIPDRFSAQQFSDYHSELNMSSLELGDSALYFCASSLMGLARNEQFFGPGTRLTVL.

This sequence joins TRBV6-2 or TRBV6-3 and TRBJ2-3, with 7 positions matching TRBD1. J gave up 7 bases and V 5 bases, and 6 bases lay outside the gene matches. The CDR3 contains 13 residues. Germline V gives CDR1 MNHEY, CDR2 SVGEGT. This CDR3 is CASSNQQGNTQYF. CDR3 nucleotides: TGTGCCAGCAGTAATCAACAGGGGAATACGCAGTATTTT.

A few counts support this clonotype. The chain is built from TRBV5-5 and TRBJ1-1; D uncertain. CDR1 is SGHKS, CDR2 YYEKEE, per germline (reference sequence). The CDR3 has 14 residues. V dropped 2 bases and J dropped 1 base, with 9 bases sitting between them. The CDR3 DNA reads TGTGCCAGCAGCTTCTTTCTCGGGAACACTGAAGCTTTCTTT. Residues: CASSFFLGNTEAFF.

A few counts support this clonotype. The chain recombines TRBV7-2 with TRBJ2-1; D call uncertain. Trimming took 3 bases from V and 6 from J, leaving 9 bases between them. Germline loops: CDR1 SGHTA, CDR2 FQGNSA. The CDR3 spans 13 residues. CDR3 region: CASSFLQFNEQFF. CDR3 in DNA: TGTGCCAGCAGCTTCTTACAGTTCAATGAGCAGTTCTTC.

The chain links TRBV6-2 or TRBV6-3 to TRBJ2-7; unclear D gene. CDR3 length: 11 amino acids. The V and J ends lost 3 bases and 6 bases respectively, with 6 bases between them. Per germline, CDR1 MNHEY and CDR2 SVGEGT. For the CDR3, the DNA is TGTGCCAGCAGTTATGCCGTCGAGCAGTACTTC. Protein product: CASSYAVEQYF.

This clonotype was counted between two and nine times. This chain joins TRBV20-1 and TRBJ2-1; D unresolved. CDR1 is DFQATT, CDR2 SNEGSKA, per germline (reference sequence). This CDR3 spans 14 amino acids. V lost 5 bases, J lost 0 bases, and 11 bases lay in between. CDR3 region: CSAPPLHSYNEQFF. CDR3 nucleotides: TGCAGTGCTCCCCCCCTTCACTCCTACAATGAGCAGTTCTTC.